This T cell receptor beta chain was recorded in a study of blood T cell repertoires in COVID-19. The assay was immunoSEQ multiplex PCR, and TCRdb's table has in-frame clones only and misses some. Among about 220,000 clones listed, around 87% were seen once. Sequencing was carried out using peripheral blood. The receptor comes from a woman in her twenties or thirties who had recovered from COVID-19.

The CDR3 here is CASSQTPHGGEETQYF. DNA for the CDR3: TGCGCCAGCAGCCAAACCCCCCATGGCGGGGAGGAGACCCAGTACTTC. This chain joins TRBV4-1 and TRBJ2-5; D is possibly TRBD2 (6 bases). Germline CDR1 and CDR2: MGHRA and YSYEKL. Between the trimmed V and J ends, which lost 2 bases and 5 bases, there was a span of 18 bases. This CDR3 contains 16 residues.